This T cell receptor (beta chain) was identified in a study of radiation and T cells in renal cell carcinoma. Study details: Nephrectomy followed 15 Gy stereotactic body radiation by 4 weeks.

Noted time point: blood 2 weeks post-SBRT. Treatment here: 15 Gy SBRT to primary tumor, nephrectomy 4 weeks later. Details on this clone: The junction departs from the called germline gene at one end, perhaps through a read error.

The repertoire was sequenced with immunoSEQ multiplex PCR; TCRdb's copy has only in-frame clones and lacks some. Found here are 100,000 to 150,000 clones, 88% of them singletons; the top ten hold 5.5% to 6.5%. The origin of this receptor is a woman in her 70s with renal cell carcinoma. Here the sequenced sample was blood, taken from a patient whose treatment included radiotherapy and nephrectomy.

For the CDR3, the DNA is TGTGCCAGCAGTGCCCGACGGATGGACTTT. It yields the protein CASSARRMDF. The rearrangement links TRBV6-1 to TRBJ1-1; D gene ambiguous. There are 10 residues in the CDR3. Germline V gene sequence: CDR1 MNHNS, CDR2 SASEGT.